The T cell receptor (beta chain) described here comes from a study of blood T cell repertoires in COVID-19. Generated by immunoSEQ multiplex PCR, the TCRdb table keeps only in-frame clones and is missing some. The table includes approximately 86,000 clones, approximately 90% detected once. The V and J ends lost 5 bases and 1 base respectively, with 11 bases between them. Germline V CDR1 and CDR2: PRHDT, FYEKMQ (reference sequence). The CDR3 spans 14 residues. Sequenced: peripheral blood. The V gene is TRBV13, the J gene TRBJ1-1; a weak D match, TRBD1 (5 bases). This receptor was identified in a man aged 50 or older with acute or convalescent COVID-19. In DNA form, the CDR3 reads TGTGCCAGCAGCCTCATCCAGGGGAACACTGAAGCTTTCTTT. It is translated as CASSLIQGNTEAFF.